These T cell receptor beta chains were read from a single sample in a study of blood T cells in healthy people across ages. TCRdb passed the 5' RACE reads through MiXCR, listing each CDR3 protein once. Of roughly 860,000 distinct CDR3 sequences detected, about 59% appear once; the ten largest clones hold about 30%. Specimen: blood. The receptors were gathered from a man between 25 and 39 years old in good health. Both conserved end residues are part of each CDR3. Each record gives: J gene, D gene, V gene, clone size, CDR3 protein, CDR3 DNA. D genes are given only for firm matches. Clone size is stated in some rows and not others, as once, few, many or a class when expanded.

j_call: TRBJ2-3; d_call: NA; v_call: TRBV28; clone_size: NA; cdr3_aa: CASSTPLMLHTQYF; cdr3_nt: TGTGCCAGCAGTACACCTCTCATGTTACATACGCAGTATTTT
j_call: TRBJ2-1; d_call: NA; v_call: TRBV7-9; clone_size: NA; cdr3_aa: CATIDHEQFF; cdr3_nt: TGTGCCACCATTGACCATGAGCAGTTCTTC
j_call: TRBJ2-2; d_call: NA; v_call: TRBV24-1; clone_size: NA; cdr3_aa: CATALGQNTGELFF; cdr3_nt: TGTGCCACCGCCTTGGGACAGAACACCGGGGAGCTGTTTTTT
j_call: TRBJ2-5; d_call: TRBD1; v_call: TRBV12-3/TRBV12-4; clone_size: NA; cdr3_aa: CASSTDRGRQETQYF; cdr3_nt: TGTGCCAGCAGTACGGACAGGGGGCGACAAGAGACCCAGTACTTC
j_call: TRBJ2-7; d_call: NA; v_call: TRBV6-2/TRBV6-3; clone_size: few; cdr3_aa: CASNSPRRGFYEQYF; cdr3_nt: TGTGCCAGCAACTCACCTAGGAGGGGATTCTACGAGCAGTACTTC
j_call: TRBJ1-6; d_call: TRBD1; v_call: TRBV7-3; clone_size: few; cdr3_aa: CATKMGTDWNSPLHF; cdr3_nt: TGTGCCACCAAAATGGGGACAGACTGGAATTCACCCCTCCACTTT
j_call: TRBJ2-3; d_call: NA; v_call: TRBV7-9; clone_size: NA; cdr3_aa: CASSLASRGQYF; cdr3_nt: TGTGCCAGCAGCTTAGCGTCCAGGGGGCAGTATTTT
j_call: TRBJ2-1; d_call: TRBD2; v_call: TRBV20-1; clone_size: few; cdr3_aa: CSARVYRGGHDEQFF; cdr3_nt: TGCAGTGCTAGGGTTTACCGGGGGGGCCACGATGAGCAGTTCTTC
j_call: TRBJ2-1; d_call: NA; v_call: TRBV20-1; clone_size: NA; cdr3_aa: CSARDSSIYNEQFF; cdr3_nt: TGCAGTGCTAGAGATAGTTCTATCTACAATGAGCAGTTCTTC
j_call: TRBJ2-7; d_call: TRBD2; v_call: TRBV12-3/TRBV12-4; clone_size: NA; cdr3_aa: CTSSLTSGVEVREQYF; cdr3_nt: TGTACCAGCAGTTTGACTAGCGGGGTCGAAGTTAGAGAGCAGTACTTC
j_call: TRBJ1-4; d_call: NA; v_call: TRBV4-3; clone_size: few; cdr3_aa: CASSQGPKGTNEKLFF; cdr3_nt: TGCGCCAGCAGCCAGGGCCCTAAGGGGACTAATGAAAAACTGTTTTTT
j_call: TRBJ1-2; d_call: NA; v_call: TRBV29-1; clone_size: NA; cdr3_aa: CSVGVMGDRANFYGYTF; cdr3_nt: TGCAGCGTTGGAGTCATGGGGGACCGAGCCAACTTCTATGGCTACACCTTC
j_call: TRBJ2-3; d_call: NA; v_call: TRBV12-3/TRBV12-4; clone_size: NA; cdr3_aa: CASRSSDGLSTDTQYF; cdr3_nt: TGTGCCAGCAGATCCAGCGACGGCCTAAGCACAGATACGCAGTATTTT
j_call: TRBJ2-4; d_call: NA; v_call: TRBV29-1; clone_size: NA; cdr3_aa: CSVAGGRPREQYF; cdr3_nt: TGCAGCGTTGCCGGGGGTCGCCCTCGGGAGCAGTACTTC
j_call: TRBJ2-3; d_call: TRBD2; v_call: TRBV7-2; clone_size: NA; cdr3_aa: CASSPPGLAGAAKTDTQYF; cdr3_nt: TGTGCCAGCAGCCCACCGGGACTAGCGGGGGCCGCGAAAACAGATACGCAGTATTTT
j_call: TRBJ1-4; d_call: NA; v_call: TRBV5-6; clone_size: few; cdr3_aa: CASSLEGPATNEKLFF; cdr3_nt: TGTGCCAGCAGCTTGGAGGGGCCCGCAACTAATGAAAAACTGTTTTTT
j_call: TRBJ2-1; d_call: NA; v_call: TRBV6-1; clone_size: NA; cdr3_aa: CASSEAAGRPRDNEQFF; cdr3_nt: TGTGCCAGCAGTGAAGCGGCAGGACGGCCGAGGGACAATGAGCAGTTCTTC
j_call: TRBJ1-2; d_call: NA; v_call: TRBV3-1; clone_size: NA; cdr3_aa: CASSLRQYGYTF; cdr3_nt: TGTGCCAGCAGCCTCAGACAGTATGGCTACACCTTC
j_call: TRBJ2-1; d_call: TRBD1; v_call: TRBV5-1; clone_size: NA; cdr3_aa: CASSRRTGESYNEQFF; cdr3_nt: TGCGCCAGCAGCCGACGGACAGGGGAGTCCTACAATGAGCAGTTCTTC
j_call: TRBJ1-2; d_call: NA; v_call: TRBV29-1; clone_size: NA; cdr3_aa: CSVHSTEGYGYTF; cdr3_nt: TGCAGTGTTCACTCTACCGAGGGCTATGGCTACACCTTC
j_call: TRBJ1-2; d_call: NA; v_call: TRBV13; clone_size: few; cdr3_aa: CASSSSPGRGGYTF; cdr3_nt: TGTGCCAGCAGCTCCTCCCCGGGGAGAGGGGGCTACACCTTC
j_call: TRBJ2-1; d_call: TRBD1; v_call: TRBV9; clone_size: few; cdr3_aa: CASSVGGRGNNEQFF; cdr3_nt: TGTGCCAGCAGCGTAGGTGGCAGGGGGAATAATGAGCAGTTCTTC
j_call: TRBJ1-1; d_call: NA; v_call: TRBV20-1; clone_size: NA; cdr3_aa: CSARGSRRNTEAFF; cdr3_nt: TGCAGTGCTAGAGGGTCCCGCCGGAACACTGAAGCTTTCTTT
j_call: TRBJ2-7; d_call: NA; v_call: TRBV7-2; clone_size: NA; cdr3_aa: CASGRLAEQYF; cdr3_nt: TGTGCCAGCGGCAGACTTGCCGAGCAGTACTTC
j_call: TRBJ2-7; d_call: TRBD1; v_call: TRBV19; clone_size: NA; cdr3_aa: CASSSRDRGAYEQYF; cdr3_nt: TGTGCCAGTAGTAGCCGGGACAGGGGCGCCTACGAGCAGTACTTC
j_call: TRBJ2-2; d_call: NA; v_call: TRBV5-5; clone_size: NA; cdr3_aa: CATYGDPNTGELFF; cdr3_nt: TGTGCCACTTACGGGGATCCGAACACCGGGGAGCTGTTTTTT
j_call: TRBJ1-2; d_call: TRBD1; v_call: TRBV30; clone_size: NA; cdr3_aa: CAGSDRVGYTF; cdr3_nt: TGTGCCGGGAGTGACAGGGTTGGCTACACCTTC
j_call: TRBJ2-7; d_call: TRBD1; v_call: TRBV12-3/TRBV12-4; clone_size: few; cdr3_aa: CASSSGDRAYEQYF; cdr3_nt: TGTGCCAGCAGTTCTGGGGACAGAGCCTACGAGCAGTACTTC
j_call: TRBJ2-5; d_call: NA; v_call: TRBV27; clone_size: NA; cdr3_aa: CASSCRDVGTQYF; cdr3_nt: TGTGCCAGCAGTTGCCGGGACGTAGGGACCCAGTACTTC
j_call: TRBJ2-3; d_call: TRBD2; v_call: TRBV7-3; clone_size: NA; cdr3_aa: CASSPGGGLGDTQYF; cdr3_nt: TGTGCCAGCAGCCCGGGGGGGGGGCTCGGAGATACGCAGTATTTT
j_call: TRBJ2-7; d_call: NA; v_call: TRBV29-1; clone_size: NA; cdr3_aa: CSVGSPTGVSYEQYF; cdr3_nt: TGCAGCGTTGGGTCCCCCACGGGAGTCTCCTACGAGCAGTACTTC
j_call: TRBJ1-1; d_call: NA; v_call: TRBV20-1; clone_size: NA; cdr3_aa: CSARGGGGLGAEAFF; cdr3_nt: TGCAGTGCTAGAGGCGGGGGAGGGTTGGGGGCTGAAGCTTTCTTT
j_call: TRBJ2-5; d_call: NA; v_call: TRBV7-9; clone_size: few; cdr3_aa: CASSLRRGPLFTQYF; cdr3_nt: TGTGCCAGCAGCTTGAGGCGGGGCCCGTTGTTTACCCAGTACTTC
j_call: TRBJ1-2; d_call: NA; v_call: TRBV7-9; clone_size: NA; cdr3_aa: CATSVGYTF; cdr3_nt: TGTGCCACCTCGGTTGGCTACACCTTC
j_call: TRBJ2-1; d_call: NA; v_call: TRBV7-9; clone_size: NA; cdr3_aa: CASSLVSRGENEQFF; cdr3_nt: TGTGCCAGCAGCTTAGTCTCGCGGGGTGAGAATGAGCAGTTCTTC
j_call: TRBJ1-6; d_call: TRBD1; v_call: TRBV7-2; clone_size: NA; cdr3_aa: CASSRGTDNSPLHF; cdr3_nt: TGTGCCAGCAGCCGAGGGACAGACAATTCACCCCTCCACTTT
j_call: TRBJ2-1; d_call: NA; v_call: TRBV28; clone_size: NA; cdr3_aa: CASSFGNPRSDNEQFF; cdr3_nt: TGTGCCAGCAGTTTTGGCAATCCCCGCTCCGACAATGAGCAGTTCTTC
j_call: TRBJ2-1; d_call: NA; v_call: TRBV13; clone_size: NA; cdr3_aa: CASSPPGRGNNEQFF; cdr3_nt: TGTGCCAGCAGCCCACCGGGCCGCGGGAACAATGAGCAGTTCTTC
j_call: TRBJ1-3; d_call: NA; v_call: TRBV6-5; clone_size: NA; cdr3_aa: CASSYSKGGVSGNTIYF; cdr3_nt: TGTGCCAGCAGTTACTCGAAGGGAGGGGTATCTGGAAACACCATATATTTT
j_call: TRBJ1-5; d_call: TRBD1; v_call: TRBV25-1; clone_size: few; cdr3_aa: CASLGQGDQPQHF; cdr3_nt: TGTGCCAGCCTGGGACAGGGGGATCAGCCCCAGCATTTT
j_call: TRBJ2-7; d_call: NA; v_call: TRBV7-9; clone_size: NA; cdr3_aa: CASSPDTGSYEQYF; cdr3_nt: TGTGCCAGCAGCCCTGACACAGGTTCCTACGAGCAGTACTTC
j_call: TRBJ2-7; d_call: NA; v_call: TRBV7-2; clone_size: NA; cdr3_aa: CASSLVIAGAAYEQYF; cdr3_nt: TGTGCCAGCAGCTTAGTTATCGCGGGGGCCGCCTACGAGCAGTACTTC
j_call: TRBJ2-5; d_call: TRBD2; v_call: TRBV6-5; clone_size: few; cdr3_aa: CASSYSTSEETQYF; cdr3_nt: TGTGCCAGCAGTTACTCGACTAGCGAGGAGACCCAGTACTTC
j_call: TRBJ2-1; d_call: TRBD1; v_call: TRBV3-1; clone_size: few; cdr3_aa: CASTRQGPSEQFF; cdr3_nt: TGTGCCAGCACCAGACAGGGTCCCAGTGAGCAGTTCTTC
j_call: TRBJ2-4; d_call: NA; v_call: TRBV7-9; clone_size: NA; cdr3_aa: CASSSAIGAKNIQYF; cdr3_nt: TGTGCCAGCAGCTCAGCGATTGGGGCCAAAAACATTCAGTACTTC
j_call: TRBJ2-5; d_call: NA; v_call: TRBV12-3/TRBV12-4; clone_size: NA; cdr3_aa: CAGSSQEGKETQYF; cdr3_nt: TGTGCCGGCAGTTCCCAAGAGGGAAAAGAGACCCAGTACTTC
j_call: TRBJ2-7; d_call: NA; v_call: TRBV14; clone_size: NA; cdr3_aa: CASSQGGSRYEQYF; cdr3_nt: TGTGCCAGCAGCCAAGGTGGCAGTCGCTACGAGCAGTACTTC
j_call: TRBJ2-3; d_call: NA; v_call: TRBV9; clone_size: NA; cdr3_aa: CASSAQLEGNTQYF; cdr3_nt: TGTGCCAGCAGCGCCCAGCTAGAAGGGAATACGCAGTATTTT
j_call: TRBJ2-5; d_call: TRBD1; v_call: TRBV20-1; clone_size: NA; cdr3_aa: CSARDAQGAWEQYF; cdr3_nt: TGCAGTGCTAGAGATGCACAGGGGGCTTGGGAGCAGTACTTC
j_call: TRBJ2-7; d_call: NA; v_call: TRBV20-1; clone_size: NA; cdr3_aa: CSAEGPAHSYEQYF; cdr3_nt: TGCAGTGCCGAAGGGCCCGCCCACTCCTACGAGCAGTACTTC
j_call: TRBJ1-2; d_call: NA; v_call: TRBV27; clone_size: NA; cdr3_aa: CASNLSEAEGRYGYTF; cdr3_nt: TGTGCCAGCAATTTGAGCGAGGCAGAAGGACGGTATGGCTACACCTTC